Listed below are T cell receptor beta chains from one sample, sequenced in a study of regulatory T cells in long-lasting Graves disease. MiXCR, applied by TCRdb to the multiplex PCR reads, yields one record per CDR3 protein. In the table there are approximately 300,000 distinct CDR3 sequences, approximately 20% of which are singletons. Sequenced material: peripheral blood mononuclear cells (PBMCs), taken at new diagnosis, from a patient treated with antithyroid drugs. The receptors derive from a female donor with Graves disease. Both conserved end residues are part of each CDR3. The D gene is left open where the match is weak. For some rows the clone size is stated as once, few or many, or as a class when expanded; others skip it.

D gene: TRBD2; clone size: many; V gene: TRBV12-3/TRBV12-4; J gene: TRBJ2-7; CDR3 protein: CASSLRGSGQGPSGSGPYEQYF; CDR3 DNA: TGTGCCAGCAGTTTAAGGGGGAGCGGCCAGGGTCCTAGCGGGAGTGGTCCCTACGAGCAGTACTTC
D gene: -; clone size: many; V gene: TRBV7-8; J gene: TRBJ2-3; CDR3 protein: CASSPYLADRSTDTQYF; CDR3 DNA: TGTGCCAGCAGCCCCTACCTGGCGGACCGGAGCACAGATACGCAGTATTTT
D gene: -; clone size: many; V gene: TRBV6-1; J gene: TRBJ1-5; CDR3 protein: CASSEGGRRNQPQHF; CDR3 DNA: TGTGCCAGCAGTGAAGGGGGACGCAGGAATCAGCCCCAGCATTTT
D gene: -; clone size: many; V gene: TRBV19; J gene: TRBJ2-5; CDR3 protein: CASSHRGKREETQYF; CDR3 DNA: TGTGCCAGTAGTCACCGGGGTAAGCGCGAAGAGACCCAGTACTTC
D gene: TRBD2; clone size: many; V gene: TRBV19; J gene: TRBJ2-7; CDR3 protein: CASSIGLARGEQYF; CDR3 DNA: TGTGCCAGTAGTATTGGACTAGCAAGGGGTGAGCAGTACTTC
D gene: TRBD2; clone size: many; V gene: TRBV9; J gene: TRBJ2-1; CDR3 protein: CASSVAEQGLAGEEEQFF; CDR3 DNA: TGTGCCAGCAGCGTAGCAGAACAAGGACTAGCGGGAGAGGAGGAGCAGTTCTTC
D gene: -; clone size: -; V gene: TRBV5-5; J gene: TRBJ2-5; CDR3 protein: CASGLSTGRQETQYF; CDR3 DNA: TGTGCCAGCGGCCTTAGTACGGGTCGGCAAGAGACCCAGTACTTC
D gene: -; clone size: many; V gene: TRBV5-5; J gene: TRBJ1-4; CDR3 protein: CASSLIPEGEKLFF; CDR3 DNA: TGTGCCAGCAGCTTGATCCCGGAGGGTGAAAAACTGTTTTTT
D gene: -; clone size: many; V gene: TRBV5-1; J gene: TRBJ1-1; CDR3 protein: CASSFGGVNTEAFF; CDR3 DNA: TGCGCCAGCAGCTTCGGGGGGGTGAACACTGAAGCTTTCTTT
D gene: TRBD2; clone size: many; V gene: TRBV2; J gene: TRBJ2-4; CDR3 protein: CASRALLVTSGPNIQYF; CDR3 DNA: TGTGCCAGCAGGGCCCTTTTAGTGACTAGCGGACCAAACATTCAGTACTTC
D gene: -; clone size: many; V gene: TRBV20-1; J gene: TRBJ1-2; CDR3 protein: CSAVVGPYDGYTF; CDR3 DNA: TGCAGTGCTGTCGTAGGGCCCTATGATGGCTACACCTTC
D gene: -; clone size: many; V gene: TRBV6-5; J gene: TRBJ2-5; CDR3 protein: CASSYSGAVQETQYF; CDR3 DNA: TGTGCCAGCAGTTACTCGGGGGCGGTGCAAGAGACCCAGTACTTC
D gene: -; clone size: many; V gene: TRBV30; J gene: TRBJ2-7; CDR3 protein: CAWRVTGSYEQYF; CDR3 DNA: TGTGCCTGGAGAGTGACGGGCTCCTACGAGCAGTACTTC
D gene: TRBD2; clone size: many; V gene: TRBV5-4; J gene: TRBJ2-1; CDR3 protein: CASSSGLAGGNNEQFF; CDR3 DNA: TGTGCCAGCAGCTCCGGACTAGCGGGAGGAAACAATGAGCAGTTCTTC
D gene: TRBD2; clone size: many; V gene: TRBV24-1; J gene: TRBJ2-1; CDR3 protein: CATSDLRGGGYNEQFF; CDR3 DNA: TGTGCCACCAGTGATTTGCGGGGGGGGGGATACAATGAGCAGTTCTTC
D gene: -; clone size: -; V gene: TRBV10-3; J gene: TRBJ1-2; CDR3 protein: CAISESSRGRRVYGYTF; CDR3 DNA: TGTGCCATCAGTGAGTCCTCACGGGGCCGAAGAGTCTATGGCTACACCTTC
D gene: TRBD1; clone size: many; V gene: TRBV28; J gene: TRBJ1-1; CDR3 protein: CASSSIRQGMYDTEAFF; CDR3 DNA: TGTGCCAGCAGTTCCATTAGACAGGGTATGTACGACACTGAAGCTTTCTTT